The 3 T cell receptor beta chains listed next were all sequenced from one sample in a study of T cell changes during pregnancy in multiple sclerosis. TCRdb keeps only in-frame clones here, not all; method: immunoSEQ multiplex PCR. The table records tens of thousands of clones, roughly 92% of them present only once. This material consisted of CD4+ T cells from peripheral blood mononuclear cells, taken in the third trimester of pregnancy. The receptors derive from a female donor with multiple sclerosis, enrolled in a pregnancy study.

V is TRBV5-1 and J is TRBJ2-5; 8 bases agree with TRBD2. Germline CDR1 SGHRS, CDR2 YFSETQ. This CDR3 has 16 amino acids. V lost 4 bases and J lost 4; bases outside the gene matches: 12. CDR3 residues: CASSVGAGELRETQYF. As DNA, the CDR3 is TGCGCCAGCAGCGTAGGAGCGGGAGAACTTCGAGAGACCCAGTACTTC.

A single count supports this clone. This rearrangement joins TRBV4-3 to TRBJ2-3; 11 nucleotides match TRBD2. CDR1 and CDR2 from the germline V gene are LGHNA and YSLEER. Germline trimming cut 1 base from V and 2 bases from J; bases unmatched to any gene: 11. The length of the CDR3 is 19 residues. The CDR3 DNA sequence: TGCGCCAGCAGCCAAGCGGGGACTAGCGGATCTACCCCCACAGATACGCAGTATTTT. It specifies CASSQAGTSGSTPTDTQYF.

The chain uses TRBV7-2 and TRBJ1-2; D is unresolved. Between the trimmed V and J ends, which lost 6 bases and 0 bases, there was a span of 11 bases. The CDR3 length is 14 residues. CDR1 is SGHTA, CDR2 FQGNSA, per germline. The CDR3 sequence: CASRLTVANYGYTF. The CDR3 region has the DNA TGTGCCAGCAGGCTCACGGTAGCTAACTATGGCTACACCTTC. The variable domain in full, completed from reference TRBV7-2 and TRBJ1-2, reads GAGVSQSPSNKVTEKGKDVELRCDPISGHTALYWYRQSLGQGLEFLIYFQGNSAPDKSGLPSDRFSAERTGGSVSTLTIQRTQQEDSAVYLCASRLTVANYGYTFGSGTRLTVV.